This T cell receptor (beta chain) was documented in a study of metastatic and nonmetastatic thyroid tumors. This clone has ten or more counts. From the PCR reads, TCRdb re-called clones with MiXCR. The sample lists about 19,000 clones, over 15% occurring once. The CDR3 sequence is 14 residues long. The V and J ends lost 2 bases and 6 bases, in that order; junction bases with no gene match: 3. The germline V gene encodes CDR1 SGHDT and CDR2 YYEEEE. Before thyroid surgery, none of the patients had received any treatment. The sequence was collected from a male donor with papillary thyroid cancer or a benign thyroid nodule (not recorded which). Some clones in this sample may be carry-over from other donors' samples. V gene TRBV5-6 combines with J gene TRBJ2-1; 9 positions match TRBD1. Sequenced sample: blood. CDR3 nucleotide sequence: TGTGCCAGCAGCTTTAGGACAGGGGTCAATGAGCAGTTCTTC. Translation gives CASSFRTGVNEQFF.